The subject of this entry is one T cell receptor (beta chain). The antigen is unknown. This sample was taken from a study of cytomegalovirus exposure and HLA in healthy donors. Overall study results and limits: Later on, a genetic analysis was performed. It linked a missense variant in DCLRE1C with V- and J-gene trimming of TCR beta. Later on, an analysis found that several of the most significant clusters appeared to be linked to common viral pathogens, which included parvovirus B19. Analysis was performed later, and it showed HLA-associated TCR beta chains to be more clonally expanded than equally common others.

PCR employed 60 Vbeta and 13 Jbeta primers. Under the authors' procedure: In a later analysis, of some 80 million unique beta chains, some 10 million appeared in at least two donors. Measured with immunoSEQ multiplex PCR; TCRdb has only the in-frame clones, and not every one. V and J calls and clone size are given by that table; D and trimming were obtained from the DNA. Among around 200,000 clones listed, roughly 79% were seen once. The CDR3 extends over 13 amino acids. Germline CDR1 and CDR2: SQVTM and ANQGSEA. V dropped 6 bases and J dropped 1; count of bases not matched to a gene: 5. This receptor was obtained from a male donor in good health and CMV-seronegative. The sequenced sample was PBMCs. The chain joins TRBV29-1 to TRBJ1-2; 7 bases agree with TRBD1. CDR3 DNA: TGCAGCGTAACCGGGACAGTTAACTATGGCTACACCTTC. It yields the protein CSVTGTVNYGYTF.